A single sample is the source of the 5 T cell receptor beta chains below, sequenced in a study of blood T cell repertoires in COVID-19. Generated by immunoSEQ multiplex PCR, the TCRdb table keeps only in-frame clones and is missing some. The sample lists under 200,000 clones; 70% to 90% were seen once. Sequenced input: peripheral blood. These receptors were taken from a woman aged 45 to 65 with COVID-19, enrolled during active disease.

This chain connects TRBV5-4 to TRBJ1-4; D is perhaps TRBD1 (6 bases). Germline V lookup: CDR1 SGHNT, CDR2 YYREEE (reference sequence). V was pared by 3 bases and J by 7 bases, with 16 bases between. The CDR3 runs to 15 residues. The CDR3 here is CASSSARGAGEKLFF. DNA for the CDR3: TGTGCCAGCAGCTCGGCCCGGGGGGCTGGTGAAAAACTGTTTTTT. The whole variable domain, remainder taken from reference TRBV5-4 and TRBJ1-4, is ETGVTQSPTHLIKTRGQQVTLRCSSQSGHNTVSWYQQALGQGPQFIFQYYREEENGRGNFPPRFSGLQFPNYSSELNVNALELDDSALYLCASSSARGAGEKLFFGSGTQLSVL.

The genes are TRBV3-1 (or the pseudogene TRBV3-2) and TRBJ1-2, with D hard to call. Trimming pared 4 bases from V and 7 bases from J, leaving 16 bases between. There are 14 residues in the CDR3. Germline CDR1 reads LGHDT; CDR2 reads YNNKEL (reference sequence). CDR3 DNA: TGTGCCAGCAGCCCAAAGCGGGGAGGCTCTGGCTACACCTTC. Translation: CASSPKRGGSGYTF.

This clone occurred once. V is TRBV9 and J is TRBJ1-2, with 10 bases fitting TRBD1. J lost 6 bases, V lost 4 bases, and 9 bases had no gene match. The CDR3 has 15 residues. CDR1 is SGDLS, CDR2 YYNGEE, per germline. In nucleotides, the CDR3 is TGTGCCAGCAGCACCACGACAGGGGGCGATAATGGCTACACCTTC. Amino acid sequence: CASSTTTGGDNGYTF.

CDR3 DNA sequence: TGTGCCAGTAGTATTGGGACAGGGATTTCGGTCCTCCACTTT. This codes for CASSIGTGISVLHF. The chain couples TRBV19 to TRBJ1-6, with TRBD1 matching over 9 bases. CDR1 LNHDA and CDR2 SQIVND come from the germline V gene (reference sequence). CDR3 length: 14 residues. The V segment lost 3 bases and the J segment 15 bases; nucleotides outside the gene matches: 9.

The chain uses TRBV10-1 and TRBJ1-2; D is possibly TRBD1 (6 bases). The V gene's germline CDR1 is WNHNN and CDR2 SYGVQD (reference sequence). The CDR3 covers 14 residues. Trimming shortened V by 0 bases and J by 14 bases, and 19 bases separated the two germline ends. CDR3 region: CASSESEGRGAWTF. The CDR3 DNA reads TGCGCCAGCAGTGAGTCGGAAGGGAGGGGGGCTTGGACCTTC.